These 11 T cell receptor beta chains originate from one sample sequenced in a study of T cell responses to AZD1222 COVID-19 vaccine. Assay used: immunoSEQ multiplex PCR; TCRdb lists only in-frame clones, some missing. The sample has about 130,000 clones, 65% to 90% seen once. Specimen: peripheral blood, collected on day 0 of AZD1222 vaccination. All receptors come from an adult in good health.

This chain uses TRBV7-8 with TRBJ2-7; possibly TRBD1 or TRBD2 for D (5 bases each). V was trimmed by 0 bases and J by 6 bases, leaving 15 bases between them. CDR1 is SGHVS, CDR2 FQNEAQ, per germline. The CDR3 totals 15 residues. The CDR3 DNA follows: TGTGCCAGCAGCTTAGCGGGACCCCGAACGGTCGAGCAGTACTTC. Protein product: CASSLAGPRTVEQYF. Together with reference TRBV7-8 and TRBJ2-7, the CDR3 gives the full variable domain: GAGVSQSPRYKVAKRGQDVALRCDPISGHVSLFWYQQALGQGPEFLTYFQNEAQLDKSGLPSDRFFAERPEGSVSTLKIQRTQQEDSAVYLCASSLAGPRTVEQYFGPGTRLTVT.

To note about this clone: Other DNA sequences in the sample encode the same CDR3. The chain employs TRBV19 and TRBJ2-7; D is uncertain. The V end was cut by 5 bases, the J end by 0 bases, with 8 bases between. Germline V gene lookup returns CDR1 LNHDA and CDR2 SQIVND (reference sequence). The CDR3 length is 13 residues. CDR3 bases: TGTGCCAGTAGTCCCTCGTACTCCTACGAGCAGTACTTC. As protein: CASSPSYSYEQYF.

This clone was detected a few times. The genes are TRBV27 and TRBJ1-4, with D maybe TRBD1 (5 bases). V was shortened by 2 bases and J by 2 bases, with 12 bases between the two germline ends. The CDR3 contains 16 residues. CDR1 and CDR2 from the germline V gene are MNHEY and SMNVEV (reference sequence). The CDR3 DNA is TGTGCCAGCAGTTTACTTTCTGGGGGGACTAATGAAAAACTGTTTTTT. Encoded protein: CASSLLSGGTNEKLFF.

The rearrangement joins TRBV27 to TRBJ2-7; 9 bases fit TRBD1. Germline CDR1 is MNHEY and CDR2 is SMNVEV (reference sequence). Germline trimming cut 5 bases from V and 2 bases from J; bases unmatched to any gene: 7. The CDR3 spans 15 residues. The chain's CDR3 is CASSMRGQGTYEQYF. The CDR3 DNA reads as TGTGCCAGCAGTATGAGGGGACAGGGAACCTACGAGCAGTACTTC.

The gene calls are TRBV30 and TRBJ2-7; D is undetermined. V was shortened by 4 bases and J by 1 base, with 11 bases between the two germline ends. This CDR3 comprises 13 residues. Germline V gives CDR1 GTSNPN, CDR2 SVGIG (reference sequence). This CDR3 is CAWNMGISYEQYF. The CDR3 coding sequence is TGTGCCTGGAATATGGGAATTTCCTACGAGCAGTACTTC. Based on the CDR3 plus reference TRBV30 and TRBJ2-7, the full variable domain is SQTIHQWPATLVQPVGSPLSLECTVEGTSNPNLYWYRQAAGRGLQLLFYSVGIGQISSEVPQNLSASRPQDRQFILSSKKLLLSDSGFYLCAWNMGISYEQYFGPGTRLTVT.

This chain links TRBV11-2 with TRBJ2-7, with 8 positions matching TRBD1. The ends lost 3 bases at V and 2 bases at J; junction bases unmatched: 9. The germline V gene has CDR1 SGHAT and CDR2 FQNNGV. This CDR3 comprises 16 residues. The CDR3 region is CASSLIAGTGTYEQYF. Here the CDR3 DNA reads TGTGCCAGCAGCTTGATAGCCGGGACAGGAACCTACGAGCAGTACTTC. Filled out from reference TRBV11-2 and TRBJ2-7, the complete variable domain reads EAGVAQSPRYKIIEKRQSVAFWCNPISGHATLYWYQQILGQGPKLLIQFQNNGVVDDSQLPKDRFSAERLKGVDSTLKIQPAKLEDSAVYLCASSLIAGTGTYEQYFGPGTRLTVT.

V gene TRBV2 combines with J gene TRBJ2-5, with 10 bases that match TRBD2. Per the germline V gene, CDR1 is SNHLY and CDR2 is FYNNEI. V lost 10 bases and J lost 9; bases outside the gene matches: 20. The CDR3 is 16 residues long. The CDR3 sequence: CATLLGEAGGAVAQYF. CDR3 nucleotides: TGTGCCACCCTACTCGGAGAAGCGGGGGGGGCCGTGGCCCAGTACTTC.

The chain is built from TRBV28 and TRBJ2-7; D uncertain. The CDR3 loop spans 14 amino acids. Germline lookup yields CDR1 MDHEN and CDR2 SYDVKM. The ends were cut back, 3 bases at V and 4 bases at J, with 13 bases in the middle. For the CDR3, the DNA is TGTGCCAGCAGTTTTGAATCGGCAGTTTACGAGCAGTACTTC. As protein: CASSFESAVYEQYF.

The chain joins TRBV24-1 to TRBJ1-5; maybe TRBD1 (6 bases). V was trimmed by 3 bases and J by 2 bases, leaving 13 bases between them. This CDR3 region has 16 residues. Germline V gene sequence: CDR1 KGHDR, CDR2 SFDVKD. The chain's CDR3 is CATSDPPAGGNQPQHF. The CDR3 DNA follows: TGTGCCACCAGTGATCCTCCGGCAGGGGGCAATCAGCCCCAGCATTTT.

This clone was recorded once. The rearrangement links TRBV12-2 to TRBJ1-5; the table's D call, TRBD1, was not checked against the DNA. TRBV12-2 is termed a pseudogene. This CDR3 contains 15 residues. This CDR3 is CASRSGHRANQPQHF. CDR3 in DNA: TGTGCAAGTCGCTCAGGGCACAGGGCTAATCAGCCCCAGCATTTT.

This chain uses TRBV5-5 with TRBJ2-1; D perhaps matches TRBD1 (5 bases). This CDR3 region has 15 residues. Trimming shortened V by 0 bases and J by 4 bases, and 11 bases separated the two germline ends. The V gene's germline CDR1 is SGHKS and CDR2 YYEKEE (reference sequence). CDR3: CASSLVGVYYNEQFF. The DNA for the CDR3 is TGTGCCAGCAGCTTGGTAGGGGTGTATTACAATGAGCAGTTCTTC.